A selection of T cell receptor beta chains follows, all from one sample in a study of control samples from healthy donors and cancer patients. The assay was immunoSEQ multiplex PCR, and TCRdb's table has in-frame clones only and misses some. The data hold about 150,000 clones, with 94% observed a single time. Sample: blood. Every receptor here comes from a woman aged 40 to 50 in good health. Each CDR3 is given with its conserved first and last residue. D genes are given only for firm matches. Clone size is shown for a subset of rows, as once, few, many or a class of expanded clone.

len	d_gene	abundance	v_gene	j_gene	CDR3nt	CDR3aa
15	NA	NA	TRBV11-3	TRBJ2-1	TGTGCCAGCAGCTTAACGGGGAGCTCCTACAATGAGCAGTTCTTC	CASSLTGSSYNEQFF
16	TRBD2	once	TRBV7-8	TRBJ2-3	TGTGCCAGCAGCCCTTTCCTGGGGGGGGGTTCAGATACGCAGTATTTT	CASSPFLGGGSDTQYF
15	NA	NA	TRBV5-6	TRBJ1-2	TGTGCCAGCAGCTTGGGAGCTTTTCGCAACTATGGCTACACCTTC	CASSLGAFRNYGYTF
14	NA	NA	TRBV6-1	TRBJ2-7	TGTGCCAGCAGTGAGTTCCGGGCCGCCTCCGAGCAGTACTTC	CASSEFRAASEQYF
16	NA	NA	TRBV6-5	TRBJ1-4	TGTGCCAGCAGTTACTCGAGGGCAGGGGTGAGGGAAAAACTGTTTTTT	CASSYSRAGVREKLFF
12	NA	NA	TRBV11-2	TRBJ2-3	TGTGCCAGCAGCTTAGCAAGGGGACCGCAGTATTTT	CASSLARGPQYF
13	NA	NA	TRBV30	TRBJ1-5	TGTGCCTGGACCGCTGGGGATGGCCAGCCCCAGCATTTT	CAWTAGDGQPQHF
17	TRBD1	NA	TRBV7-9	TRBJ1-6	TGTGCCAGCAGCTCAAAGGGACAGGGACAAAATAATTCACCCCTCCACTTT	CASSSKGQGQNNSPLHF
13	NA	NA	TRBV27	TRBJ2-3	TGTGCCAGCAGTCCCGCTAGGGCCGATACGCAGTATTTT	CASSPARADTQYF
11	NA	NA	TRBV20-1	TRBJ1-2	TGCAGTGCAACTGATAACTATGGCTACACCTTC	CSATDNYGYTF
14	NA	NA	TRBV27	TRBJ2-5	TGTGCCAGCAAGTCGGCCAGCTCCCAAGAGACCCAGTACTTC	CASKSASSQETQYF
14	NA	NA	TRBV4-1	TRBJ2-7	TGCGCCAGCAGCCAATGGGCCCCTCTACGCGAGCAGTACTTC	CASSQWAPLREQYF
15	NA	NA	TRBV11-2	TRBJ1-4	TGTGCCAGCAGCTTATCGGAAGTAAGGTTTGAAAAACTGTTTTTT	CASSLSEVRFEKLFF
14	TRBD2	NA	TRBV18	TRBJ2-7	TGTGCCAGCTCGGCGGGTGGGAGGGAGTACGAGCAGTACTTC	CASSAGGREYEQYF
12	TRBD1	NA	TRBV29-1	TRBJ1-2	TGCAGCGTTGAAGATCCGGGACAGGGTTCTACCTTC	CSVEDPGQGSTF
16	TRBD2	NA	TRBV6-2/TRBV6-3	TRBJ2-3	TGTGCCAGCAGTTCTCAGACTAGCGGGACCACAGATACGCAGTATTTT	CASSSQTSGTTDTQYF
15	NA	NA	TRBV4-1	TRBJ2-7	TGCGCCAGCAGCCAAGAAGGCAGGAATCCCTACGAGCAGTACTTC	CASSQEGRNPYEQYF
16	NA	once	TRBV19	TRBJ2-6	TGTGCCAGTAGTACCAGCACGTACTCTGCGGCCAACGTCCTGACCTTC	CASSTSTYSAANVLTF
14	NA	NA	TRBV7-8	TRBJ2-7	TGTGCCAGCAGCGAGTCGGGACACCCCTACGAGCAGTACTTC	CASSESGHPYEQYF
14	TRBD1	NA	TRBV9	TRBJ1-5	TGTGCCAGCAGCGCCCGGGACAGCCATCAGCCCCAGCATTTT	CASSARDSHQPQHF
15	NA	NA	TRBV7-2	TRBJ2-5	TGTGCCAGCAGCTTAGCGACGGCGGTACAAGAGACCCAGTACTTC	CASSLATAVQETQYF
15	NA	once	TRBV6-5	TRBJ2-2	TGTGCCAGCAATAGCGGCCGGGGGTATACCGGGGAGCTGTTTTTT	CASNSGRGYTGELFF
15	NA	NA	TRBV27	TRBJ2-2	TGTGCCAGCAGTTCAAGGGACGGCGAGACCGGGGAGCTGTTTTTT	CASSSRDGETGELFF
15	TRBD2	NA	TRBV5-1	TRBJ2-7	TGCGCCAGCAGCCGTCACGAAGGGACTAATTACGAGCAGTACTTC	CASSRHEGTNYEQYF
17	TRBD2	NA	TRBV6-1	TRBJ2-5	TGTGCCAGCAGTGAACCTCGGACTAGCGGGAGGGTCGGGACCCAGTACTTC	CASSEPRTSGRVGTQYF
16	TRBD1	NA	TRBV7-2	TRBJ2-2	TGTGCCAGCAGCCCCCGGTACAGGGGTGGAACCGGGGAGCTGTTTTTT	CASSPRYRGGTGELFF
14	TRBD2	few	TRBV5-6	TRBJ2-5	TGTGCCAGCAGCTTTAGCGGGGGCCAAGAGACCCAGTACTTC	CASSFSGGQETQYF
16	NA	NA	TRBV19	TRBJ1-2	TGTGCCAGTAGTATAGGACAGGCCCTAATCGACTATGGCTACACCTTC	CASSIGQALIDYGYTF
13	NA	NA	TRBV11-3	TRBJ1-1	TGTGCCAGCAGCCTCTTAGGGAACACTGAAGCTTTCTTT	CASSLLGNTEAFF
15	TRBD2	NA	TRBV4-3	TRBJ2-3	TGCGCCAGCAGCCAACTGACTAGCGGCACAGATACGCAGTATTTT	CASSQLTSGTDTQYF
17	NA	NA	TRBV3-1/TRBV3-2	TRBJ1-1	TGTGCCAGCAGCCAAGCCCCTCGACCTAACGCCGCCCCTGAAGCTTTCTTT	CASSQAPRPNAAPEAFF
16	TRBD2	NA	TRBV5-4	TRBJ2-5	TGTGCCAGCAGCCCGGATACTAGCGGAGGGGTAAAGACCCAGTACTTC	CASSPDTSGGVKTQYF
16	NA	NA	TRBV11-2	TRBJ2-1	TGTGCCAGCAGCTTTTCACAGAATAGACTCTACAATGAGCAGTTCTTC	CASSFSQNRLYNEQFF
13	NA	NA	TRBV6-6	TRBJ1-1	TGTGCCAGCAGTCGTACATTGAACACTGAAGCTTTCTTT	CASSRTLNTEAFF
15	TRBD1	NA	TRBV27	TRBJ2-7	TGTGCCAGCAGTCCAGCAGGGGGCGAGGTATACGAGCAGTACTTC	CASSPAGGEVYEQYF
17	NA	NA	TRBV4-1	TRBJ2-6	TGCGCCAGCAGCCAAGATCGAGCCGGCTCTGGGGCCAACGTCCTGACTTTC	CASSQDRAGSGANVLTF
13	NA	NA	TRBV19	TRBJ1-1	TGTGCCAGTAGTATACCGACGAACACTGAAGCTTTCTTT	CASSIPTNTEAFF
11	TRBD2	NA	TRBV5-4	TRBJ2-1	TGTGCCAGCAGCCGGGAGGGCACGCAGTTCTTC	CASSREGTQFF
15	TRBD2	NA	TRBV27	TRBJ2-3	TGTGCCAGCAGCCGGATAGCGGGAGGTACAGATACGCAGTATTTT	CASSRIAGGTDTQYF
15	NA	NA	TRBV20-1	TRBJ2-1	TGCAGTGCTAGTTTTCGGGAGCACGCCTACAATGAGCAGTTCTTC	CSASFREHAYNEQFF
15	NA	NA	TRBV10-3	TRBJ1-2	TGTGCCATCAGTGAGGTTTGGGAAGGAGCCTATGGCTACACCTTC	CAISEVWEGAYGYTF
13	NA	NA	TRBV6-2/TRBV6-3	TRBJ1-1	TGTGCCAGCAGTTTAATCCCGAACACTGAAGCTTTCTTT	CASSLIPNTEAFF
15	NA	NA	TRBV14	TRBJ1-2	TGTGCCAGCAGCCAAGCGGTGGGCTGGGGCTATGGCTACACCTTC	CASSQAVGWGYGYTF
11	NA	NA	TRBV5-1	TRBJ1-1	TGCGCCAGCAGCTTGGGCACTGAAGCTTTCTTT	CASSLGTEAFF
17	TRBD2	NA	TRBV6-6	TRBJ2-4	TGTGCCAGCAGTCCCGGGAGGGCCCCTAATTACAAAAACATTCAGTACTTC	CASSPGRAPNYKNIQYF
13	NA	NA	TRBV25-1	TRBJ2-7	TGTGCCAGCAGTGGAGCAGGGTTTGACGAGCAGTACTTC	CASSGAGFDEQYF
12	NA	NA	TRBV6-4	TRBJ1-4	TGTGCCAGCAGTGACTCTGGGGAAAAACTGTTTTTT	CASSDSGEKLFF
13	NA	NA	TRBV15	TRBJ2-3	TGTGCCACCAGCCTCCCGGGTACAGATACGCAGTATTTT	CATSLPGTDTQYF
12	NA	NA	TRBV6-5	TRBJ1-1	TGTGCCAGCAAGGGACCGATCACTGAAGCTTTCTTT	CASKGPITEAFF
16	TRBD2	once	TRBV18	TRBJ2-3	TGTGCCAGCTCACCCAAGACTAGCGTACGCACAGATACGCAGTATTTT	CASSPKTSVRTDTQYF
16	TRBD2	NA	TRBV15	TRBJ2-1	TGTGCCACCAGCAGAGGAAATAGCGGGCGCTCCGGGGGGCAGTTCTTC	CATSRGNSGRSGGQFF
14	NA	NA	TRBV3-1/TRBV3-2	TRBJ1-2	TGTGCCAGCAGTCCCCCCCAGTCCCGTTATGGCTACACCTTC	CASSPPQSRYGYTF
11	NA	once	TRBV6-1	TRBJ1-1	TGTGCCAGCAGTGAAGGCAGGGAAGCTTTCTTT	CASSEGREAFF
13	TRBD1	NA	TRBV20-1	TRBJ1-5	TGCAGTGCGAGTACAGGGGGCAGTCAGCCCCAGCATTTT	CSASTGGSQPQHF
12	NA	NA	TRBV12-3/TRBV12-4	TRBJ1-2	TGTGCCAGCAGTTTTAAGGGATATGGCTACACCTTC	CASSFKGYGYTF
14	NA	once	TRBV6-1	TRBJ2-3	TGTGCCAGCAGTGAGGCAGGATACACAGATACGCAGTATTTT	CASSEAGYTDTQYF
15	NA	NA	TRBV30	TRBJ2-5	TGTGCCTGGAGCGTTTCGGGACTCGGCCGAGAGACCCAGTACTTC	CAWSVSGLGRETQYF